The 29 T cell receptor beta chains listed next were all sequenced from one sample in a study of Graves' ophthalmopathy and Graves' hyperthyroidism. Researchers took RNA transcripts and amplified TCR beta CDR3 regions from them. The first-round RT-PCR employed HTBI primers together with the Qiagen OneStep RT-PCR kit. A multiplex PCR was then performed as the second round. TCRdb itself ran the multiplex PCR reads through MiXCR, one entry per CDR3 protein. The sample yields 220,000 or so distinct CDR3 sequences, about 22% seen once. Sequenced input: peripheral blood. The receptor set was obtained from a woman in her forties or fifties with Graves' ophthalmopathy.

The chain employs TRBV12-3 or TRBV12-4 and TRBJ1-5, with D maybe TRBD1 (6 bases). The CDR3 is made up of 14 amino acids. Trimming pared 7 bases from V and 5 bases from J, leaving 15 bases between. Here the CDR3 reads CASKGRGRDQPQHF. In nucleotides, the CDR3 is TGTGCCAGCAAAGGCAGGGGTAGGGATCAGCCCCAGCATTTT.

This clonotype was observed many times. The V and J genes are TRBV6-1 and TRBJ1-6, with TRBD1 identical over 10 bases. This CDR3 is 14 amino acids long. V shed 7 bases, J shed 9 bases, and the junction held 6 bases outside the gene matches. CDR1 is MNHNS, CDR2 SASEGT, per germline. The CDR3 region has the DNA TGTGCCAGCATCCGGGACAGGGGTGGTTCACCCCTCCACTTT. Amino acid sequence: CASIRDRGGSPLHF.

Ten or more counts support this clonotype. The chain joins TRBV28 to TRBJ1-2; TRBD1 might be the D (6 bases). The length of the CDR3 is 16 residues. CDR1 is MDHEN and CDR2 is SYDVKM in the germline V gene. V lost 6 bases and J lost 7, with 24 bases in between. CDR3 in amino acids: CASRQSGTSYRGGYTF. CDR3 nucleotide sequence: TGTGCCAGCAGGCAATCCGGGACAAGCTATAGAGGTGGCTACACCTTC.

This clonotype has at least ten counts. The chain joins TRBV2 to TRBJ1-1, with D unclear. Germline CDR1 reads SNHLY; CDR2 reads FYNNEI. The CDR3 has 11 residues. Trimming stripped 4 bases from V and 11 bases from J, with 11 bases between. The CDR3 is CASSARVGAFF. The CDR3 coding sequence is TGTGCCAGCAGTGCGAGGGTGGGGGCTTTCTTT.

This clonotype was counted at least ten times. V and J are TRBV29-1 and TRBJ1-6; D gene uncertain. CDR3 length equals 12 residues. The germline V and J ends were trimmed by 7 bases and 8 bases, with 12 bases remaining between them. CDR1 and CDR2 from the germline V gene are SQVTM and ANQGSEA. The CDR3 DNA sequence: TGCAGCGGTGGGGAGATGGATTCACCCCTCCACTTT. It is translated as CSGGEMDSPLHF. Using reference TRBV29-1 and TRBJ1-6 for the parts outside the CDR3, the full variable domain is SAVISQKPSRDICQRGTSLTIQCQVDSQVTMMFWYRQQPGQSLTLIATANQGSEATYESGFVIDKFPISRPNLTFSTLTVSNMSPEDSSIYLCSGGEMDSPLHFGNGTRLTVT.

This clonotype has just a few counts. The chain recombines TRBV9 with TRBJ2-6, with D possibly being TRBD1 (7 bases). Germline V gene sequence: CDR1 SGDLS, CDR2 YYNGEE. The CDR3 sequence is 18 residues long. Trimming removed 3 bases at V and 2 bases at J, with 18 bases between. The chain's CDR3 is CASSDRQGGETGANVLTF. CDR3 nucleotides: TGTGCCAGCAGCGACCGACAGGGAGGAGAGACTGGGGCCAACGTCCTGACTTTC.

The sample holds many counts of this clonotype. This chain uses TRBV27 with TRBJ2-4; D gene ambiguous. Per the germline V gene, CDR1 is MNHEY and CDR2 is SMNVEV (reference sequence). The CDR3 runs 18 residues. V dropped 3 bases and J dropped 0 bases, with 18 bases sitting between them. The chain's CDR3 is CASSFGSPISLAKNIQYF. As DNA, the CDR3 is TGTGCCAGCAGTTTCGGGTCCCCGATATCTTTAGCCAAAAACATTCAGTACTTC.

V gene TRBV24-1 combines with J gene TRBJ2-7; perhaps TRBD2 as D (6 bases). The CDR3 totals 14 residues. The V end was cut by 6 bases, the J end by 3 bases, with 14 bases between. Germline V lookup: CDR1 KGHDR, CDR2 SFDVKD. The CDR3 nucleotides are TGTGCCACCAGTTTAAGGAGGGCCGGCTACGAGCAGTACTTC. As protein: CATSLRRAGYEQYF.

In this sample, this clonotype turned up many times. The chain is built from TRBV10-1 and TRBJ1-1; possibly TRBD1 for D (6 bases). Germline V gene data show CDR1 as WNHNN and CDR2 as SYGVQD (reference sequence). The CDR3 sequence is 14 residues long. V was cut by 3 bases and J by 2 bases, with 10 bases left in between. The CDR3 is CASSDGQTNTEAFF. CDR3 sequence (DNA): TGCGCCAGCAGTGATGGACAGACTAACACTGAAGCTTTCTTT.

The chain has TRBV6-1 and TRBJ1-1; 8 bases fit TRBD1. This CDR3 is built from 14 residues. Unmatched junction bases numbered 8, after V lost 6 bases and J lost 5 bases. The germline gives CDR1 MNHNS, CDR2 SASEGT. CDR3: CASSTAQGGTEAFF. DNA for the CDR3: TGTGCCAGCAGCACCGCACAGGGGGGGACTGAAGCTTTCTTT.

This clonotype has at least ten counts. The chain combines TRBV20-1 with TRBJ2-5, with D possibly being TRBD2 (6 bases). The CDR3 is 15 amino acids. Trimming removed 6 bases at V and 5 bases at J, with 22 bases between. Germline V gives CDR1 DFQATT, CDR2 SNEGSKA (reference sequence). CDR3 sequence (DNA): TGCAGTGCAACCCTATGGACACGGAGGGATGAGACCCAGTACTTC. This encodes CSATLWTRRDETQYF.

The sample holds many counts of this clonotype. The rearrangement uses TRBV6-1 and TRBJ1-2; 10 bases are shared with TRBD1. Germline CDR1 MNHNS, CDR2 SASEGT. V shed 6 bases and J 4 bases; nucleotides not matched to a gene: 8. The CDR3 spans 15 residues. The CDR3 DNA follows: TGTGCCAGCAGCGCAGGACAGGGGGGTTTCTATGGCTACACCTTC. It yields the protein CASSAGQGGFYGYTF.

This clonotype was detected many times. V usage is TRBV11-1 and J usage is TRBJ2-7; TRBD2 matches 16 bases. The CDR3 length is 17 residues. The germline gives CDR1 SGHAT, CDR2 FQDESV (reference sequence). With 7 bases clipped from V and 6 bases from J, the junction kept 12 bases outside the gene matches. CDR3 DNA: TGTGCCAGCACCAAGGGACTAGCGGGAGGGCTCAACCGCGAGCAGTACTTC. It specifies CASTKGLAGGLNREQYF.

The chain couples TRBV20-1 to TRBJ2-2; 8 positions match TRBD2. With V trimmed by 3 bases and J by 7 bases, 16 bases remained unmatched. The CDR3 is 17 residues long. Germline CDR1 reads DFQATT; CDR2 reads SNEGSKA (reference sequence). CDR3 protein: CSASPAGLGGGIGELFF. CDR3 bases: TGCAGTGCTAGTCCGGCGGGACTAGGGGGAGGAATCGGGGAGCTGTTTTTT.

At least ten counts were recorded for this clonotype. The chain has TRBV27 and TRBJ1-1, with 9 bases aligning to TRBD1. The junction had 14 bases not matched to a gene; V was cut back by 7 bases and J by 5 bases. There are 16 residues in the CDR3. Germline V gene sequence: CDR1 MNHEY, CDR2 SMNVEV (reference sequence). CDR3 region: CASKQQQGAYGTEAFF. The DNA for the CDR3 is TGTGCCAGCAAACAACAACAGGGGGCATACGGAACTGAAGCTTTCTTT.

Written as DNA, the CDR3 is TGTGCCAGCAGTTACCGTAGGCCACTAGCGGGAAGCGACGAGCAGTACTTC. Protein product: CASSYRRPLAGSDEQYF. The V and J genes are TRBV6-5 and TRBJ2-7, with TRBD2 matching 10 bases. In germline, CDR1 is MNHEY, CDR2 SVGAGI. The CDR3 is made up of 17 amino acids. V lost 2 bases and J lost 5; bases outside the gene matches: 12.

This clonotype was counted many times. This chain links TRBV19 with TRBJ2-4, with 7 bases matching TRBD1. The V and J ends lost 6 bases and 3 bases, in that order; junction bases with no gene match: 5. Germline assignment: CDR1 LNHDA and CDR2 SQIVND (reference sequence). The CDR3 covers 14 residues. DNA for the CDR3: TGTGCCAGTAGACTTACAGGGGACAAAAACATTCAGTACTTC. This gives the protein CASRLTGDKNIQYF.

This clonotype was observed many times. This rearrangement joins TRBV12-5 to TRBJ2-7; TRBD1 matches 7 bases. The V gene end was trimmed by 0 bases and the J gene end by 6 bases; junction bases not matched to a gene: 5. Germline CDR1 LGHNT, CDR2 FRNRAP. The CDR3 is 14 amino acids. CDR3 residues: CASGLVQGQGEQYF. The CDR3 DNA is TGTGCTAGTGGTTTGGTACAGGGGCAAGGCGAGCAGTACTTC.

This clonotype was seen repeatedly, ten times or more. The chain employs TRBV28 and TRBJ2-7; D is possibly TRBD2 (6 bases). CDR1 and CDR2 from the germline V gene are MDHEN and SYDVKM. V was trimmed by 6 bases and J by 1 base, leaving 10 bases between them. This CDR3 is built from 13 residues. The CDR3 nucleotides read TGTGCCAGCAGAGGAGGGCCATCCTACGAGCAGTACTTC. Residues: CASRGGPSYEQYF.

The genes are TRBV6-1 and TRBJ2-7, with TRBD1 as a possible D gene (5 bases). CDR1 and CDR2 (germline): MNHNS, SASEGT. Trimming took 1 base from V and 5 from J, leaving 6 bases between them. The CDR3 has 12 amino acids. The CDR3 is CASSEVRDEQYF. CDR3 in DNA: TGTGCCAGCAGTGAAGTCAGGGACGAGCAGTACTTC.

This clonotype was recorded at least ten times. The genes are TRBV6-1 and TRBJ2-6; no firm D call. The V gene lost 9 bases and the J gene lost 0 bases, with 12 bases spanning the gap. CDR3 length equals 15 residues. Germline assignment: CDR1 MNHNS and CDR2 SASEGT. The CDR3 DNA follows: TGTGCCAGTGACCGCAGGAGCTCTGGGGCCAACGTCCTGACTTTC. Residues: CASDRRSSGANVLTF.

This clonotype was seen ten or more times. V and J are TRBV6-5 and TRBJ1-2; no clear D gene. The CDR3 sequence is 11 residues long. Trimming stripped 6 bases from V and 7 bases from J, with 9 bases between. Germline V gene lookup returns CDR1 MNHEY and CDR2 SVGAGI. CDR3 DNA sequence: TGTGCCAGCAGGGGGTCGGCTGGCTACACCTTC. As protein: CASRGSAGYTF.

This clonotype appeared many times. The gene calls are TRBV6-1 and TRBJ1-3; D is uncertain. Deletions cut 6 bases from V and 0 bases from J, with 6 bases between. The CDR3 consists of 13 residues. CDR1 and CDR2 from the germline V gene are MNHNS and SASEGT. The CDR3 spells CASSHSSGNTIYF. The CDR3 DNA reads TGTGCCAGCAGCCACAGCTCTGGAAACACCATATATTTT.

This clonotype appeared a few times. J is TRBJ1-5 and V is TRBV20-1; 9 bases are a match to TRBD1. The germline CDR1 and CDR2 sequences are DFQATT and SNEGSKA (reference sequence). This CDR3 comprises 17 residues. With 3 bases clipped from V and 6 bases from J, the junction kept 15 bases outside the gene matches. This CDR3 reads CSARVPGQGGISQPQHF. DNA of the CDR3: TGCAGTGCTAGGGTTCCGGGACAGGGCGGCATTAGTCAGCCCCAGCATTTT.

This clonotype has a count of ten or more. The chain recombines TRBV29-1 with TRBJ2-5; D perhaps matches TRBD2 (6 bases). Per germline, CDR1 SQVTM and CDR2 ANQGSEA. V lost 4 bases to trimming and J lost 4 bases, with 28 bases between them. The CDR3 has 18 residues. CDR3 loop: CSVVGGASDRHPPETQYF. The CDR3 coding sequence is TGCAGCGTTGTGGGTGGGGCTAGCGACAGACACCCTCCAGAGACCCAGTACTTC.

This clonotype has at least ten counts. The chain has TRBV6-1 and TRBJ2-7, with unresolved D. Germline V gene data show CDR1 as MNHNS and CDR2 as SASEGT. V dropped 1 base and J dropped 1 base, with 11 bases sitting between them. The CDR3 runs to 15 residues. CDR3 coding DNA: TGTGCCAGCAGTGAAGAAGGCTATTCTTCCTACGAGCAGTACTTC. This gives the protein CASSEEGYSSYEQYF.

This clonotype was counted many times. CDR3: CASSPSGSAYEQYF. In nucleotides, the CDR3 is TGTGCCAGCAGCCCGTCCGGGTCAGCCTACGAGCAGTACTTC. The J gene is TRBJ2-7, the V gene TRBV11-3; D is unclear. Germline lookup yields CDR1 SGHNT and CDR2 YENEEA. The CDR3 has 14 residues. Trimming removed 5 bases at V and 2 bases at J, with 13 bases between.

The genes are TRBV11-2 and TRBJ2-2; tentatively, D is TRBD1 (6 bases). The V gene lost 7 bases and the J gene lost 4 bases, with 19 bases spanning the gap. The length of the CDR3 is 16 residues. Germline lookup yields CDR1 SGHAT and CDR2 FQNNGV. CDR3 sequence reads: CASTQWGLGVTGELFF. The CDR3 DNA is TGTGCCAGCACCCAATGGGGGCTGGGAGTCACCGGGGAGCTGTTTTTT.

This clonotype was counted at least ten times. This sequence joins TRBV28 and TRBJ2-7; TRBD1 matches 12 bases. CDR3 length: 15 residues. Germline V lookup: CDR1 MDHEN, CDR2 SYDVKM. The trim removed 7 bases at V and 7 bases at J, leaving 11 bases unmatched. CDR3 residues: CASTRGDRGRQEQYF. The CDR3 DNA follows: TGTGCCAGCACGAGGGGGGACAGGGGGCGCCAGGAGCAGTACTTC. Looking up the rest from reference TRBV28 and TRBJ2-7 gives the full variable domain: DVKVTQSSRYLVKRTGEKVFLECVQDMDHENMFWYRQDPGLGLRLIYFSYDVKMKEKGDIPEGYSVSREKKERFSLILESASTNQTSMYLCASTRGDRGRQEQYFGPGTRLTVT.